The 13 T cell receptor beta chains reported below all come from one sample, sequenced in a study of CDR3 diversity in severe acne. TCRdb itself ran the PCR reads through MiXCR, one entry per CDR3 protein. This sample has more than 85,000 distinct CDR3 sequences, with 45% to 50% found just once. Sequences were obtained from blood. Receptors originate from a male donor in good health, serving as a control.

This chain connects TRBV2 to TRBJ2-5, with a weak D call TRBD2 (6 bases). Germline CDR1 SNHLY, CDR2 FYNNEI. Trimming removed 6 bases at V and 2 bases at J, with 10 bases between. CDR3 length: 13 residues. In DNA, the CDR3 is TGTGCCAGCAGCAGGGAGGCACAAGAGACCCAGTACTTC. It yields the protein CASSREAQETQYF. The whole variable domain, remainder taken from reference TRBV2 and TRBJ2-5, is EPEVTQTPSHQVTQMGQEVILRCVPISNHLYFYWYRQILGQKVEFLVSFYNNEISEKSEIFDDQFSVERPDGSNFTLKIRSTKLEDSAMYFCASSREAQETQYFGPGTRLLVL.

Of note for this clonotype: This is likely a read error, given that the CDR3 carries no conserved phenylalanine or tryptophan at its end. The chain combines TRBV4-1 with TRBJ2-1, with TRBD2 matching 9 bases. The J segment lost 0 bases and the V segment lost 4 bases, leaving 10 bases of the junction unmatched. The CDR3 consists of 18 residues. CDR1 is MGHRA, CDR2 YSYEKL, per germline. CDR3 nucleotides: TGCGCCAGCAGCCGGGTGATAGCGGGAGCCTCCTCCTACAATGAGCAGTTCAGA. Encoded protein: CASSRVIAGASSYNEQFR.

Many counts were recorded for this clonotype. The V and J genes are TRBV28 and TRBJ2-7; D tentatively fits TRBD1 or TRBD2 (5 bases each). The germline V gene has CDR1 MDHEN and CDR2 SYDVKM. V was pared by 6 bases and J by 2 bases, with 14 bases between. The length of the CDR3 is 14 residues. The CDR3 here is CASRREGHPYEQYF. DNA of the CDR3: TGTGCCAGCAGGCGCGAGGGGCACCCCTACGAGCAGTACTTC.

The chain couples TRBV2 to TRBJ1-5; D is unresolved. The germline V gene has CDR1 SNHLY and CDR2 FYNNEI. Between the trimmed V and J ends, which lost 3 bases and 11 bases, there was a span of 17 bases. CDR3 size: 14 residues. The CDR3 region has the DNA TGTGCCAGCAGTGAGTGGCTAGCGAAAGAGACCCAGCATTTT. Translating it yields CASSEWLAKETQHF.

In the case of this clonotype: The germline gene is not matched at one end of the junction; a read error may be the cause. The chain joins TRBV6-4 to TRBJ2-2, with TRBD1 matching over 10 bases. The germline V gene has CDR1 MRHNA and CDR2 SNTAGT. The CDR3 is 14 residues long. Here the CDR3 DNA reads TGTGCCAGGAGTGGGGACAGGGGCGCCGGGGAGCTGTTTTTT. It codes for CARSGDRGAGELFF.

This clonotype was seen a few times. The J gene is TRBJ2-2, the V gene TRBV25-1; 9 nucleotides agree with TRBD1. The trim removed 1 base at V and 6 bases at J, leaving 6 bases unmatched. Per the germline V gene, CDR1 is MGHDK and CDR2 is SYGVNS. The CDR3 sequence is 16 residues long. The CDR3 DNA is TGTGCCAGCAGTGAATCCGGGACAGGGAGCCCCGGGGAGCTGTTTTTT. Amino acid sequence: CASSESGTGSPGELFF.

Within the sample, this clonotype is medium-sized. This chain links TRBV12-3 or TRBV12-4 with TRBJ1-1; 7 bases line up with TRBD1. V shed 6 bases and J 3 bases; nucleotides not matched to a gene: 7. This CDR3 is built from 14 residues. In nucleotides, the CDR3 is TGTGCCAGCAGCTTGGTCACAGGGGACACTGAAGCTTTCTTT. Translated, it gives CASSLVTGDTEAFF.

This clonotype has a count of ten or more. V and J are TRBV4-2 and TRBJ2-5, with D perhaps TRBD2 (7 bases). The CDR3 loop spans 17 amino acids. The V end lost 3 bases, the J end lost 4 bases, and 21 bases lay between the germline ends. Germline CDR1 and CDR2: LGHNA and YNFKEQ. The CDR3 region has the DNA TGTGCCAGCAGCCAGACGGGGGCGGCGGGAGCCCCAGAGACCCAGTACTTC. It codes for CASSQTGAAGAPETQYF.

The rearrangement links TRBV9 to TRBJ1-3; maybe TRBD1 (5 bases). The V end was cut by 4 bases, the J end by 0 bases, with 14 bases between. The V gene's germline CDR1 is SGDLS and CDR2 YYNGEE. The CDR3 extends over 16 amino acids. The CDR3 DNA reads TGTGCCAGCAGCAAGACCGGGGGACTCTCTGGAAACACCATATATTTT. It translates to CASSKTGGLSGNTIYF.

This clonotype was seen ten or more times. This chain links TRBV6-5 with TRBJ2-1; maybe TRBD2 (5 bases). V lost 0 bases to trimming and J lost 3 bases, with 21 bases between them. The CDR3 has 19 residues. In germline, CDR1 is MNHEY, CDR2 SVGAGI. CDR3 region: CASSYSVVVSIGIYNEQFF. CDR3 coding DNA: TGTGCCAGCAGTTACTCGGTAGTTGTGTCGATCGGGATCTACAATGAGCAGTTCTTC.

The J gene is TRBJ2-5, the V gene TRBV20-1; D is possibly TRBD1 (6 bases). This CDR3 contains 12 residues. The V and J ends lost 2 bases and 5 bases respectively, with 9 bases between them. Germline V lookup: CDR1 DFQATT, CDR2 SNEGSKA (reference sequence). The CDR3, as DNA: TGCAGTGCTAGACAGGGGATGGAGACCCAGTACTTC. It yields the protein CSARQGMETQYF.

This chain links TRBV20-1 with TRBJ2-3; a weak D match, TRBD1 (6 bases). Germline V lookup: CDR1 DFQATT, CDR2 SNEGSKA (reference sequence). The CDR3 contains 15 residues. CDR3: CSTRGWEFFTDARYF. Here the CDR3 DNA reads TGCAGCACCAGGGGTTGGGAGTTTTTCACAGATGCGCGGTATTTT.

Turning to this clonotype: A read error may explain this, as a much larger clone is one base away. The CDR3 DNA reads TGTGCCAGCAGCTTAGAGGCAACGAGACCTTCCTATGGCTACACCTTC. Translated, it gives CASSLEATRPSYGYTF. The rearrangement links TRBV11-2 to TRBJ1-2; D gene uncertain. Trimming left V 0 bases short and J 4 bases short, with 15 bases between. CDR1 and CDR2 (germline): SGHAT, FQNNGV. The CDR3 extends over 16 amino acids.